These T cell receptor beta chains were read from a single sample in a study of long-term antiretroviral therapy in people with HIV. Profiled with immunoSEQ multiplex PCR; TCRdb holds only in-frame clones, not every one. Among some 30,000 clones, approximately 94% were seen once, and the ten largest hold about 2.6%. Sequencing was performed on unsorted PBMCs, taken approximately 7.4 years after starting antiretroviral therapy. The receptors were sampled from a man in his fifties with HIV. CDR3s include the opening cysteine and the closing phenylalanine or tryptophan. The D gene is left open where the match is weak. Size is omitted from some rows. Given values are once, few, many or a class for expanded clones.

>.|.|TRBV27|TRBJ2-4
TGTGCCAGCAGTTTATCGGGGGCAGGAGCCAAAAACATTCAGTACTTC
CASSLSGAGAKNIQYF
>few|.|TRBV6-5|TRBJ2-2
TGTGCCAGCAGCGGACATCTTATCACCGGGGAGCTGTTTTTT
CASSGHLITGELFF
>.|TRBD1|TRBV5-1|TRBJ1-3
TGCGCCAGCAGCTTGGTAGGGGGCAGGGGCTCTGGAAACACCATATATTTT
CASSLVGGRGSGNTIYF
>.|TRBD2|TRBV27|TRBJ2-1
TGTGCCAGCAGTTTAGTTTTCCGCGGGGGGGTACAGAATGAGCAGTTCTTC
CASSLVFRGGVQNEQFF
>once|.|TRBV5-1|TRBJ2-3
TGCGCCAGCAGCTTGGAGGGGCCTAGCACAGATACGCAGTATTTT
CASSLEGPSTDTQYF
>.|.|TRBV5-5|TRBJ1-3
TGTGCCAGCAGCTTGGAAGCGGTGAGGATCTCTGGAAACACCATATATTTT
CASSLEAVRISGNTIYF
>.|TRBD1|TRBV6-1|TRBJ2-4
TGTGCCAGCAGTGGGACAGGGTTTGCCAAAAACATTCAGTACTTC
CASSGTGFAKNIQYF
>.|.|TRBV5-6|TRBJ1-1
TGTGCCAGCAGCCTAGCGACAGGTGCGTATGAAGCTTTCTTT
CASSLATGAYEAFF
>.|.|TRBV10-2|TRBJ1-4
TGCGCCAGCAGTGAGGGTGATCATGAAAAACTGTTTTTT
CASSEGDHEKLFF
>.|TRBD1|TRBV9|TRBJ2-3
TGTGCCAGCAGCGGAGATGACAGGGGAACAGATACGCAGTATTTT
CASSGDDRGTDTQYF
>.|.|TRBV28|TRBJ1-6
TGTGCCAGCAGTCCCCGCGGAACCTATAATTCACCCCTCCACTTT
CASSPRGTYNSPLHF
>.|TRBD1|TRBV19|TRBJ2-7
TGTGCCAGTAGTATACAGGGGGCGTCCTACGAGCAGTACTTC
CASSIQGASYEQYF
>.|.|TRBV19|TRBJ2-3
TGTGCCAGTAGTATAGATCTAGGGGTTACAGATACGCAGTATTTT
CASSIDLGVTDTQYF
>.|TRBD2|TRBV15|TRBJ2-1
TGTGCCACCAGTGGTGCAACTAGCGGGGGGGCCAAGCAGTTCTTC
CATSGATSGGAKQFF
>.|.|TRBV5-6|TRBJ2-1
TGTGCCAGCAGCCCCCTGAACAATGAGCAGTTCTTC
CASSPLNNEQFF